This TCR beta chain was observed in a study of early T cells in non-severe SARS-CoV-2 infection. This clonotype has just a few counts. The CDR3 is 14 residues long. The V gene's germline CDR1 is SGDLS and CDR2 YYNGEE. Trimming left V 4 bases short and J 7 bases short, with 15 bases between. Attachment of unique molecular identifiers was made to individual cDNA molecules. TCRdb re-called the 5' RACE reads with MiXCR, one entry per CDR3 protein. The sample consists of around 60,000 distinct CDR3 sequences, 10% to 12% of them appearing once. This material consisted of whole blood, taken at baseline. The sequence came from an adult who was a healthcare worker with PCR-confirmed SARS-CoV-2 infection or an uninfected control (not recorded which). This chain uses TRBV9 with TRBJ2-1; a possible D gene is TRBD2 (5 bases). CDR3: CASSFTRVANEQFF. The CDR3 bases are TGTGCCAGCAGCTTCACGAGGGTAGCGAATGAGCAGTTCTTC.